This T cell receptor (beta chain) was identified during a study of blood T cell repertoires in COVID-19. The table came from immunoSEQ multiplex PCR; TCRdb's copy has only in-frame clones and leaves some out. Of roughly 69,000 clones in the sample, over 60% were seen once. CDR1 and CDR2 (germline): PRHDT, FYEKMQ (reference sequence). With V trimmed by 5 bases and J by 10 bases, 11 bases remained unmatched. The CDR3 runs to 14 residues. This clonotype originated in a human donor in a cohort sampled during active COVID-19. V and J are TRBV13 and TRBJ1-1; 9 bases are a match to TRBD1. The sample comprised peripheral blood. The chain's CDR3 is CASSAAGTGRGAFF. CDR3 nucleotide sequence: TGTGCCAGCAGCGCCGCCGGGACAGGGCGGGGAGCTTTCTTT. The complete variable domain, with remaining parts taken from reference TRBV13 and TRBJ1-1, reads AAGVIQSPRHLIKEKRETATLKCYPIPRHDTVYWYQQGPGQDPQFLISFYEKMQSDKGSIPDRFSAQQFSDYHSELNMSSLELGDSALYFCASSAAGTGRGAFFGQGTRLTVV.